The TCR beta chain under discussion was sequenced for a study of regulatory T cells in long-lasting Graves disease. Time point defined: persistent/refractory GD, antithyroid drugs over 5 years with positive TRAb. PBMC RNA served as the TCR library source. Graves' disease was diagnosed by American Thyroid Association guidelines. Study-level results: Preferential use of TRBV28, TRBJ1-2 and TRBJ2-5 was seen in persistent disease.

The CDR3 sequence is 15 residues long. Germline V CDR1 and CDR2: MNHEY, SMNVEV (reference sequence). V was shortened by 1 base and J by 4 bases, with 13 bases between the two germline ends. This clonotype was seen a handful of times. The antigen is not known. Assembly of TCR beta libraries relied on iRepertoire HTBI primers together with Arm-PCR of CDR3 regions. Each CDR3 protein is one row after TCRdb ran MiXCR on the multiplex PCR reads. Altogether approximately 470,000 distinct CDR3 sequences are present, around 21% being singletons, with the ten largest covering 6.5% to 8%. This clonotype was obtained from a female donor with Graves disease. The J gene is TRBJ2-5, the V gene TRBV27, with D possibly TRBD2 on 6 matching bases. The source was peripheral blood mononuclear cells (PBMCs), collected when the disease was refractory, from a patient treated with antithyroid drugs. The CDR3 sequence is CASSLFGVGGETQYF. The CDR3 DNA reads as TGTGCCAGCAGTTTATTTGGAGTCGGGGGAGAGACCCAGTACTTC.